The 9 T cell receptor beta chains in this list originate from one sample, sequenced in a study of T cells in localized non-small cell lung cancer. Assay used: immunoSEQ multiplex PCR; TCRdb lists only in-frame clones, some missing. The repertoire holds fewer than 100,000 clones, with roughly 86% as singletons. The sample here was peripheral blood, taken before any cancer treatment. The receptors here all came from a man between 40 and 70 years old with stage I squamous cell lung carcinoma.

J is TRBJ2-1 and V is TRBV7-9, with D perhaps TRBD2 (6 bases). This CDR3 is built from 16 residues. Germline-derived CDR1 and CDR2 are SEHNR and FQNEAQ (reference sequence). Trimming pared 1 base from V and 7 bases from J, leaving 17 bases between. Here the CDR3 reads CASSLEVGGVSNEQFF. CDR3 nucleotides: TGTGCCAGCAGCTTAGAGGTAGGCGGGGTCTCAAATGAGCAGTTCTTC. Full variable domain (outside the CDR3, taken from reference TRBV7-9 and TRBJ2-1): DTGVSQNPRHKITKRGQNVTFRCDPISEHNRLYWYRQTLGQGPEFLTYFQNEAQLEKSRLLSDRFSAERPKGSFSTLEIQRTEQGDSAMYLCASSLEVGGVSNEQFFGPGTRLTVL.

The rearrangement links TRBV5-5 to TRBJ1-3, with D uncertain. V was clipped by 0 bases and J by 1 base, with 5 bases between them. Germline CDR1 reads SGHKS; CDR2 reads YYEKEE (reference sequence). This CDR3 comprises 14 residues. The CDR3 region is CASSLGGSGNTIYF. Written as DNA, the CDR3 is TGTGCCAGCAGCTTGGGAGGGTCTGGAAACACCATATATTTT.

The rearrangement links TRBV19 to TRBJ2-3; D remains unclear. There are 13 residues in the CDR3. CDR1 LNHDA and CDR2 SQIVND come from the germline V gene (reference sequence). Trimming took 3 bases from V and 1 from J, leaving 5 bases between them. In DNA form, the CDR3 reads TGTGCCAGTAGTATGCAGGGCACAGATACGCAGTATTTT. Encoded protein: CASSMQGTDTQYF. Drawing the rest from reference TRBV19 and TRBJ2-3, the complete variable domain is DGGITQSPKYLFRKEGQNVTLSCEQNLNHDAMYWYRQDPGQGLRLIYYSQIVNDFQKGDIAEGYSVSREKKESFPLTVTSAQKNPTAFYLCASSMQGTDTQYFGPGTRLTVL.

This chain joins TRBV10-3 and TRBJ1-1; a weak D match, TRBD1 (5 bases). The CDR3 has 15 amino acids. CDR1 is ENHRY, CDR2 SYGVKD, per germline. Trimming took 5 bases from V and 1 from J, leaving 14 bases between them. The CDR3 loop is CAISFRPGPNTEAFF. CDR3 coding DNA: TGTGCCATCAGTTTTAGACCGGGACCGAACACTGAAGCTTTCTTT.

This clone was found a few times. The chain uses TRBV2 and TRBJ1-1, with TRBD1 identical over 7 bases. The CDR3 has 13 amino acids. Trimming removed 6 bases from V and 0 bases from J; junction bases left unmatched: 1. Germline CDR1 SNHLY, CDR2 FYNNEI. CDR3 in amino acids: CASRDRLNTEAFF. DNA of the CDR3: TGTGCCAGCAGGGACAGGCTGAACACTGAAGCTTTCTTT.

J is TRBJ1-2 and V is TRBV5-5, with 8 positions matching TRBD1. J lost 1 base, V lost 4 bases, and 9 bases had no gene match. This CDR3 is 16 amino acids long. Germline CDR1 and CDR2: SGHKS and YYEKEE (reference sequence). CDR3 nucleotides: TGTGCCAGCAGCACCCGGGACAGGCTTATTAACTATGGCTACACCTTC. This translates into CASSTRDRLINYGYTF.

The chain combines TRBV28 with TRBJ2-1; TRBD1 or TRBD2 may be the D gene (5 bases each). V was trimmed by 4 bases and J by 9 bases, leaving 13 bases between them. The CDR3 runs to 13 residues. CDR1 and CDR2 (germline): MDHEN, SYDVKM. DNA for the CDR3: TGTGCCAGCAGTTCACGCTCGGGACGTGAGCAGTTCTTC. Protein product: CASSSRSGREQFF.

The chain has TRBV5-6 and TRBJ2-5; 7 nucleotides align to TRBD1. Germline V lookup: CDR1 SGHDT, CDR2 YYEEEE. V dropped 5 bases and J dropped 2; count of bases not matched to a gene: 3. This CDR3 has 13 residues. The CDR3 spells CASSWDRQETQYF. In DNA, the CDR3 is TGTGCCAGCAGTTGGGACAGACAAGAGACCCAGTACTTC.

This clone has a single count. The J gene is TRBJ1-2, the V gene TRBV30; the match to TRBD1 covers 8 bases. CDR1 GTSNPN and CDR2 SVGIG come from the germline V gene (reference sequence). The CDR3 length is 17 residues. V shed 1 base, J shed 5 bases, and the junction held 15 bases outside the gene matches. This CDR3 is CAWSGYRDRQIKYGYTF. Written as DNA, the CDR3 is TGTGCCTGGAGTGGGTACCGGGACAGGCAAATTAAATATGGCTACACCTTC.